This T cell receptor beta chain was sequenced in a study of cytomegalovirus exposure and HLA in healthy donors. Overall study findings and caveats: In vitro, three CMV-associated chains proved specific for CMV antigens. A later analysis found first-cohort TCR clusters tended to co-occur in the 130 or so validation repertoires.

Clones were read by immunoSEQ multiplex PCR, and TCRdb kept only the in-frame ones, dropping some. The data contain approximately 180,000 clones, roughly 83% of them seen just once; the ten biggest clones take up almost 1.5%. In the case of this clone: Its target is unknown.

V lost 4 bases, J lost 0 bases, and 16 bases lay in between. CDR1 is SGHVS and CDR2 is FNYEAQ in the germline V gene. The CDR3 runs to 16 residues. The sequence came from a young woman in good health and CMV-seronegative. The source material was PBMCs. The V call is TRBV7-6, the J call TRBJ2-7; unclear D gene. This CDR3 is CASSSRPGTPSYEQYF. The CDR3 DNA follows: TGTGCCAGCAGCTCCCGGCCAGGAACCCCCTCCTACGAGCAGTACTTC.